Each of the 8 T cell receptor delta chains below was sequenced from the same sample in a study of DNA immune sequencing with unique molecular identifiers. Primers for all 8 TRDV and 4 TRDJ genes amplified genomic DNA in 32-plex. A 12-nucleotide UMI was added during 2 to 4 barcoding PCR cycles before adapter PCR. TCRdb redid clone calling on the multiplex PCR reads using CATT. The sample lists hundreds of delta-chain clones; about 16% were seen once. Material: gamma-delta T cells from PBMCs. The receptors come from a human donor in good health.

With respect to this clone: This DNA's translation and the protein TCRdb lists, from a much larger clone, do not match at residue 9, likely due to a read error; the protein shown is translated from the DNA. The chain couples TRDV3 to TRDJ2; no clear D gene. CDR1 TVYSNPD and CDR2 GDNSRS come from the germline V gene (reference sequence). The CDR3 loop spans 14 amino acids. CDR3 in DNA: TGTGCCTTTTCCCCGCCCCTTTTGATAGCACAACTCTTCTTT. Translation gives CAFSPPLLIAQLFF.

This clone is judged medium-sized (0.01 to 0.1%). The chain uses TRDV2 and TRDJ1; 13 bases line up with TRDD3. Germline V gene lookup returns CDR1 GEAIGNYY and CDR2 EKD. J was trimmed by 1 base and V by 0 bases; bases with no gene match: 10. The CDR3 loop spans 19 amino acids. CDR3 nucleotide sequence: TGTGCCTGTGACACCGTTCGTACTGGGGGATACGCGCGCACCGATAAACTCATCTTT. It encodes CACDTVRTGGYARTDKLIF.

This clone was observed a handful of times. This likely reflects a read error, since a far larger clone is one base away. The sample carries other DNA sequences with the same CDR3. The CDR3 bases are TGTGCCTTTATTGCCGGGGGATACGAGGTACCCGATAAACTTATCTTT. It encodes CAFIAGGYEVPDKLIF. This chain joins TRDV3 and TRDJ1; 10 nucleotides align to TRDD3. The CDR3 loop spans 16 amino acids. The germline gives CDR1 TVYSNPD, CDR2 GDNSRS (reference sequence).

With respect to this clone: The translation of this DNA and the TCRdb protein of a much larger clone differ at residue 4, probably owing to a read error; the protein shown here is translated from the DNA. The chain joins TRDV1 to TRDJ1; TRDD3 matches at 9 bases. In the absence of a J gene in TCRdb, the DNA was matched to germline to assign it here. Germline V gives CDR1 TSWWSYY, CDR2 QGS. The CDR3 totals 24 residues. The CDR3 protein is CALEELSRGHPLGDRGRYTDKLIF. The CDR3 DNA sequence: TGTGCTCTTGAGGAACTGTCTAGAGGTCACCCGCTGGGGGATCGAGGAAGGTACACCGATAAACTCATCTTT.

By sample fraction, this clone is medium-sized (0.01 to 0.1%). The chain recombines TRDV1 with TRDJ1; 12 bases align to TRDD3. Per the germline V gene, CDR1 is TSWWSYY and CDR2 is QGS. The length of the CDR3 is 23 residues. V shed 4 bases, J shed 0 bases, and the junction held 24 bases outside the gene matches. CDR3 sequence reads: CALGVRPFLRLMYWGIHTDKLIF. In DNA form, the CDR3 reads TGTGCTCTTGGGGTCCGCCCCTTCCTACGATTAATGTACTGGGGGATACACACCGATAAACTCATCTTT.

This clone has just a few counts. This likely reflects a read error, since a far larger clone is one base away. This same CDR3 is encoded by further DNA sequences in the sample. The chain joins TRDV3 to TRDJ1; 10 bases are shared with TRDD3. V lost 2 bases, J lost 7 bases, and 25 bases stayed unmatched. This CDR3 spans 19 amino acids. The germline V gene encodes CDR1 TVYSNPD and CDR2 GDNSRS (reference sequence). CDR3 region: CAFSGPMLSGGYALGKLIF. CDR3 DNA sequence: TGTGCCTTTTCAGGACCAATGCTCTCTGGGGGATATGCCCTGGGTAAACTCATCTTT.

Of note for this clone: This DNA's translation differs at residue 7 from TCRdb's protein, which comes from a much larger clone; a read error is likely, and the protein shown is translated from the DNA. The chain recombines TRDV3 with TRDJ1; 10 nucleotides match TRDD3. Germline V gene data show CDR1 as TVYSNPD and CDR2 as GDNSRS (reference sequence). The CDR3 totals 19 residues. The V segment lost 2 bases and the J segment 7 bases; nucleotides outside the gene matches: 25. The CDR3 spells CAFSGPTLSGGYALGKLIF. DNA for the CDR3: TGTGCCTTTTCGGGACCAACGCTCTCTGGGGGATATGCCCTGGGTAAACTCATCTTT.

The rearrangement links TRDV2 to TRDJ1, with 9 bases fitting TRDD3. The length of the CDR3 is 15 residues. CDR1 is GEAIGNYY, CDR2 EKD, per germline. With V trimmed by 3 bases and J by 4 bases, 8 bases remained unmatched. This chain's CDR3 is CACDVLGDHYDKLIF. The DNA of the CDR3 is TGTGCCTGTGACGTACTGGGGGACCATTACGATAAACTCATCTTT.